This T cell receptor (beta chain) was documented in a study of blood T cell repertoires in COVID-19. As for the study in general: Samples representing acute and convalescent COVID-19 were sourced from the United States, Italy and Spain. Nucleic acid was either cDNA or gDNA, and it came from T cells, B-cell-depleted T cells, or PBMCs.

Data came from immunoSEQ multiplex PCR; TCRdb stores just in-frame clones and leaves some out. The table has roughly 430,000 clones, 88% seen once. Adults between about 18 and 95 years of age took part from fewer than 30 US areas. Participants' own reports of clinical history determined their cohort assignment. The table lists this clone with a few counts. Trimming left V 1 base short and J 4 bases short, with 11 bases between. The CDR3 runs to 15 residues. Germline CDR1 reads SGHRS; CDR2 reads YFSETQ. The chain uses TRBV5-1 and TRBJ1-4, with a tentative D call TRBD1 (5 bases). Sequenced material: PBMCs or T cells enriched from blood (not recorded which). The source is a woman between 35 and 50 years old with acute COVID-19. CDR3 loop: CASSLTGLSNEKLFF. CDR3 DNA: TGCGCCAGCAGCTTGACAGGTCTAAGTAATGAAAAACTGTTTTTT.